This is a list of T cell receptor beta chains from one sample in a study of blood T cell repertoires in COVID-19. The method was immunoSEQ multiplex PCR; TCRdb's version includes in-frame clones alone and lacks a portion of them. This table holds roughly 30,000 clones, roughly 84% found once. The sample consisted of peripheral blood. The receptors here all came from a man in his sixties or seventies with active COVID-19. Both conserved end residues are part of each CDR3. The D gene is left open where the match is weak. Not all rows give a size; the values are once, few, many and, for expanded clones, a class.

V gene	D gene	clone size	J gene	CDR3 protein	CDR3 DNA
TRBV6-1	TRBD2	once	TRBJ2-7	CASSEGLAGGYEQYF	TGTGCCAGCAGTGAAGGGCTAGCGGGAGGGTACGAGCAGTACTTC
TRBV10-1	TRBD1	.	TRBJ1-5	CASSEGQGAQPQHF	TGCGCCAGCAGTGAGGGACAGGGGGCACAGCCCCAGCATTTT
TRBV5-8	TRBD1	.	TRBJ2-7	CASLQGVPLDEQYF	TGTGCCAGCTTGCAGGGGGTACCGCTGGACGAGCAGTACTTC
TRBV19	.	.	TRBJ1-1	CASSMETGRLNTEAFF	TGTGCCAGTAGTATGGAAACAGGGCGCTTGAACACTGAAGCTTTCTTT
TRBV3-1/TRBV3-2	TRBD2	.	TRBJ2-3	CASSPVAGSRTDTQYF	TGTGCCAGCAGCCCAGTAGCGGGGAGCCGCACAGATACGCAGTATTTT
TRBV27	TRBD1	.	TRBJ2-7	CASSLRAPGQLRDYEQYF	TGTGCCAGCAGTTTACGAGCACCGGGACAGCTGAGAGACTACGAGCAGTACTTC
TRBV29-1	TRBD1	.	TRBJ2-7	CSVEGDRAYEQYF	TGCAGCGTTGAAGGCGACAGGGCGTACGAGCAGTACTTC
TRBV27	TRBD1	.	TRBJ1-1	CASSTQGAAEAFF	TGTGCCAGCAGTACCCAGGGGGCGGCTGAAGCTTTCTTT
TRBV5-4	TRBD2	.	TRBJ2-7	CASSFSGGGYEQYF	TGTGCCAGCAGCTTTAGCGGGGGGGGTTACGAGCAGTACTTC
TRBV12-5	TRBD2	.	TRBJ2-1	CASGAGLAGNEQFF	TGTGCTAGTGGTGCCGGACTAGCAGGCAATGAGCAGTTCTTC
TRBV18	.	once	TRBJ2-2	CASSPNHQGNTGELFF	TGTGCCAGCTCACCTAACCATCAGGGGAACACCGGGGAGCTGTTTTTT
TRBV9	.	few	TRBJ2-7	CASSVGVVHEQYF	TGTGCCAGCAGCGTAGGAGTAGTCCACGAGCAGTACTTC
TRBV29-1	.	.	TRBJ2-3	CSVRLGSNTDTQYF	TGCAGCGTTCGGCTAGGTAGCAATACAGATACGCAGTATTTT
TRBV5-1	TRBD1	.	TRBJ2-5	CASSLGTGTRETQYF	TGCGCCAGCAGCTTGGGGACAGGGACGCGGGAGACCCAGTACTTC
TRBV24-1	TRBD2	.	TRBJ2-1	CATSDLRGGAYNEQFF	TGTGCCACCAGTGATTTGCGCGGGGGGGCCTACAATGAGCAGTTCTTC
TRBV4-2	TRBD1	.	TRBJ2-1	CASSQWTGPNEQFF	TGTGCCAGCAGCCAGTGGACAGGCCCCAATGAGCAGTTCTTC
TRBV14	TRBD2	.	TRBJ2-2	CASSQLAGMNTGELFF	TGTGCCAGCAGTCAATTAGCGGGGATGAACACCGGGGAGCTGTTTTTT
TRBV4-3	TRBD1	.	TRBJ2-3	CASSQDLHGQGGTDTQYF	TGCGCCAGCAGCCAGGACCTCCACGGACAGGGCGGCACAGATACGCAGTATTTT
TRBV6-5	.	.	TRBJ2-1	CASMQDGQKYNEQFF	TGTGCCAGCATGCAAGACGGACAGAAGTACAATGAGCAGTTCTTC
TRBV12-3/TRBV12-4	.	.	TRBJ2-5	CASSSGSIAQYF	TGTGCCAGCAGTTCGGGTTCTATCGCCCAGTACTTC
TRBV7-9	TRBD1	.	TRBJ1-2	CASRGTGSPGYTF	TGTGCCAGCCGGGGGACAGGGTCCCCTGGCTACACCTTC
TRBV6-5	TRBD1	.	TRBJ2-3	CASSPGTGRTDTQYF	TGTGCCAGCAGCCCCGGGACAGGGCGCACAGATACGCAGTATTTT
TRBV10-3	TRBD2	.	TRBJ2-3	CAISGAGGTDTQYF	TGTGCCATCAGTGGAGCGGGGGGCACAGATACGCAGTATTTT
TRBV28	.	.	TRBJ2-7	CASSLGRGPSYEQYF	TGTGCCAGCAGTTTAGGGCGGGGGCCCTCCTACGAGCAGTACTTC
TRBV29-1	TRBD1	.	TRBJ2-7	CSAMGQGGAYEQYF	TGCAGCGCTATGGGACAGGGGGGGGCCTACGAGCAGTACTTC
TRBV25-1	.	.	TRBJ2-5	CASSHHATSSQETQYF	TGTGCCAGCAGCCACCACGCTACTAGTAGCCAAGAGACCCAGTACTTC
TRBV5-6	TRBD1	.	TRBJ1-4	CASSLAGQGNEKLFF	TGTGCCAGCAGCTTGGCCGGACAGGGGAATGAAAAACTGTTTTTT
TRBV2	TRBD1	.	TRBJ1-4	CASTRNRGRLTNEKLFF	TGTGCCAGCACCAGAAACAGGGGCCGGTTAACTAATGAAAAACTGTTTTTT
TRBV2	.	.	TRBJ1-5	CASSEPQNQPQHF	TGTGCCAGCAGTGAACCCCAAAATCAGCCCCAGCATTTT
TRBV7-3	.	.	TRBJ2-3	CASSLTGGGTDTQYF	TGTGCCAGCAGCTTAACAGGGGGAGGCACAGATACGCAGTATTTT
TRBV7-6	.	.	TRBJ1-5	CASSPLGGGGVSNQPQHF	TGTGCCAGCAGCCCCTTGGGGGGGGGAGGAGTTAGCAATCAGCCCCAGCATTTT
TRBV5-1	TRBD1	.	TRBJ1-1	CASSPLGQGRNTEAFF	TGCGCCAGCAGCCCGCTAGGACAGGGACGGAACACTGAAGCTTTCTTT
TRBV6-2/TRBV6-3	TRBD1	.	TRBJ2-1	CASSYSRSDRATNEQFF	TGTGCCAGCAGTTACTCGCGATCGGACAGGGCCACCAATGAGCAGTTCTTC
TRBV5-1	TRBD2	.	TRBJ2-5	CASSQIRPSGGSQETQYF	TGCGCCAGCAGCCAAATACGTCCTAGCGGGGGGTCCCAAGAGACCCAGTACTTC
TRBV5-4	.	.	TRBJ1-2	CASRLGGAIGYTF	TGTGCCAGCAGGTTGGGGGGCGCAATTGGCTACACCTTC
TRBV19	TRBD1	.	TRBJ1-1	CASSIRRQGRRAFF	TGTGCCAGTAGTATAAGGCGACAGGGGAGGAGGGCTTTCTTT
TRBV11-3	TRBD2	few	TRBJ2-2	CASSPAGLGVITGELFF	TGTGCCAGCAGCCCAGCGGGACTAGGTGTTATCACCGGGGAGCTGTTTTTT
TRBV15	TRBD1	.	TRBJ2-3	CATSSGDRDTDTQYF	TGTGCCACCAGCAGTGGGGACAGGGACACAGATACGCAGTATTTT
TRBV30	.	.	TRBJ1-2	CAWRSPGGGYTF	TGTGCCTGGAGGTCGCCGGGGGGAGGCTACACCTTC
TRBV5-1	TRBD1	.	TRBJ1-1	CASSWGTGGIRNTEAFF	TGCGCCAGCAGCTGGGGCACAGGGGGGATCAGGAACACTGAAGCTTTCTTT